What follows describes a single TCR beta chain. What it binds is not known. UMIs and a universal primer site were added when TCR cDNA was made by 5'RACE template switching. TCRdb analysed the 5' RACE reads with MiXCR anew, one entry per CDR3 protein. The data contain 620,000 or so distinct CDR3 sequences, roughly an eighth of them singletons. The data are from a study of T cells after yellow fever vaccination. General observations from the study: Though weaker, the secondary response peaked faster, on day 5 versus 15.

The CDR3 covers 13 residues. The V gene lost 4 bases and the J gene lost 6 bases, with 16 bases spanning the gap. Per the germline V gene, CDR1 is GTSNPN and CDR2 is SVGIG (reference sequence). The specimen was PBMCs, collected on the day of the yellow fever booster vaccination. The rearrangement uses TRBV30 and TRBJ2-7; D possibly corresponds to TRBD1 (5 bases). This TCR was sampled from a man under 40 who received the YFV17D yellow fever vaccine. The CDR3 region is CAWKRQPLTEQYF. Written as DNA, the CDR3 is TGTGCCTGGAAAAGACAGCCTCTCACCGAGCAGTACTTC.